Listed here is a single T cell receptor (beta chain). This sample was included in a study of blood T cell repertoires in COVID-19. Overall study: Sites in the United States, Italy and Spain provided acute and convalescent COVID-19 samples. PBMCs, B-cell-depleted T cells, or T cells provided the cDNA or gDNA that made up the material.

As handled by the study authors: Counts of nucleated cells, estimated from reference gene primer amplification, were obtained. Sequencing used immunoSEQ multiplex PCR; TCRdb keeps in-frame clones, though not all of them. V, J and clone size reflect that table, while D and trimming were determined from the DNA. The sample holds approximately 190,000 clones, about 88% seen once. Germline lookup yields CDR1 SGHTA and CDR2 FQGNSA. The V gene lost 5 bases and the J gene lost 6 bases, with 14 bases spanning the gap. The CDR3 is 14 amino acids. The chain recombines TRBV7-2 with TRBJ2-1; D remains unclear. This TCR was sampled from a woman in her forties who had recovered from COVID-19. Sequenced material: peripheral blood. The CDR3 DNA reads TGTGCCAGCAGCCCAAACCTGGTAGTCAATGAGCAGTTCTTC. Its translation: CASSPNLVVNEQFF.